Each of the 24 T cell receptor beta chains below was sequenced from the same sample in a study of T-cell memory formation after mild COVID-19. TCRdb reprocessed the 5' RACE reads via MiXCR and lists one record per CDR3 protein. The sample gives about 340,000 distinct CDR3 sequences, 10% to 15% of which show up once; 20% to 25% is in the top ten. Sequenced material: PBMCs or a T cell subset sorted from them (not recorded which). The receptors were gathered from a man between 18 and 29 years old who had mild COVID-19 (a few samples of this study predate the infection). Cell type and time point are not known.

This clonotype appeared a few times. The chain uses TRBV5-1 and TRBJ2-1; D may be TRBD1 or TRBD2 (5 bases each). Germline CDR1 is SGHRS and CDR2 is YFSETQ. The CDR3 loop spans 15 amino acids. V lost 4 bases, J lost 5 bases, and 16 bases lay in between. DNA of the CDR3: TGCGCCAGCAGCCCGGGACCATATGGAGACAATGAGCAGTTCTTC. It is translated as CASSPGPYGDNEQFF.

This clonotype was counted only a few times. The chain recombines TRBV5-4 with TRBJ1-1; 8 bases are shared with TRBD1. Trimming at V came to 6 bases and at J to 5 bases, leaving 6 bases not matched to a gene. Germline CDR1 SGHNT, CDR2 YYREEE (reference sequence). The CDR3 has 13 amino acids. CDR3 amino acids: CASIGRDRTEAFF. CDR3 sequence (DNA): TGTGCCAGCATCGGCCGGGACAGGACTGAAGCTTTCTTT. Full variable domain (outside the CDR3, taken from reference TRBV5-4 and TRBJ1-1): ETGVTQSPTHLIKTRGQQVTLRCSSQSGHNTVSWYQQALGQGPQFIFQYYREEENGRGNFPPRFSGLQFPNYSSELNVNALELDDSALYLCASIGRDRTEAFFGQGTRLTVV.

There are a few counts of this clonotype. The chain carries TRBV29-1 and TRBJ2-7, with a tentative D call TRBD2 (5 bases). Trimming removed 6 bases from V and 2 bases from J, with 11 bases in between. Per the germline V gene, CDR1 is SQVTM and CDR2 is ANQGSEA. CDR3 length equals 12 residues. In DNA form, the CDR3 reads TGCAGCGTAGCCGGGGAAGCCTACGAGCAGTACTTC. Translation: CSVAGEAYEQYF.

The rearrangement links TRBV5-1 to TRBJ2-5, with a possible D match to TRBD2 (6 bases). CDR3 length: 14 residues. V was trimmed by 1 base and J by 5 bases, leaving 12 bases between them. CDR1 is SGHRS and CDR2 is YFSETQ in the germline V gene. The CDR3 protein is CASSLSPAGETQYF. CDR3 DNA: TGCGCCAGCAGCTTGTCTCCGGCGGGGGAGACCCAGTACTTC.

This chain links TRBV7-9 with TRBJ1-4; D gene uncertain. Trimming removed 1 base at V and 4 bases at J, with 7 bases between. The CDR3 is 14 amino acids. The germline gives CDR1 SEHNR, CDR2 FQNEAQ (reference sequence). CDR3 nucleotide sequence: TGTGCCAGCAGCTTAGGGCCAGTTAATGAAAAACTGTTTTTT. Translation gives CASSLGPVNEKLFF.

This clonotype was counted only a few times. The rearrangement uses TRBV27 and TRBJ1-1; D call uncertain. CDR1 and CDR2 (germline): MNHEY, SMNVEV (reference sequence). Trimming removed 4 bases at V and 1 base at J, with 10 bases between. This CDR3 spans 14 amino acids. CDR3 nucleotides: TGTGCCAGCAGTTCCAGAGGAACGAACACTGAAGCTTTCTTT. As protein: CASSSRGTNTEAFF.

The table lists this clonotype with a few counts. The chain links TRBV20-1 to TRBJ1-5; 7 bases map to TRBD1. This CDR3 has 13 residues. Unmatched junction bases numbered 3, after V lost 6 bases and J lost 1 base. CDR1 and CDR2 from the germline V gene are DFQATT and SNEGSKA (reference sequence). The CDR3 DNA is TGCAGTGCCGAGGGACAGAGCAATCAGCCCCAGCATTTT. It is translated as CSAEGQSNQPQHF.

There are a few counts of this clonotype. The chain couples TRBV6-2 or TRBV6-3 to TRBJ2-7; D remains ambiguous. V lost 8 bases and J 6 bases, leaving 17 bases between the germline ends. The CDR3 runs 13 residues. Germline V lookup: CDR1 MNHEY, CDR2 SVGEGT. The CDR3 DNA follows: TGTGCCAGCGGTCAGACTTCTACGCGCGAGCAGTACGTC. Amino acids: CASGQTSTREQYV.

The chain uses TRBV11-3 and TRBJ2-7, with D uncertain. The CDR3 is 13 residues long. CDR1 is SGHNT, CDR2 YENEEA, per germline. V dropped 0 bases and J dropped 4 bases, with 7 bases sitting between them. The CDR3 nucleotides read TGTGCCAGCAGCTTAGACAGTGGATACGAGCAGTACTTC. Amino acid sequence: CASSLDSGYEQYF.

This clonotype has more than one count but fewer than ten. This chain connects TRBV11-2 to TRBJ2-3; tentatively, D is TRBD1 (6 bases). CDR3 size: 13 residues. Germline V gene sequence: CDR1 SGHAT, CDR2 FQNNGV. Trimming pared 5 bases from V and 4 bases from J, leaving 10 bases between. CDR3 region: CASSRGNPDTQYF. DNA of the CDR3: TGTGCCAGCAGCAGGGGGAATCCAGATACGCAGTATTTT.

This clonotype occurred many times. The V and J genes are TRBV29-1 and TRBJ2-1, with 8 bases lining up with TRBD1. The CDR3 extends over 14 amino acids. The V gene's germline CDR1 is SQVTM and CDR2 ANQGSEA. The V gene end was trimmed by 8 bases and the J gene end by 4 bases; junction bases not matched to a gene: 10. As DNA, the CDR3 is TGCAGCACCACGGGACAGGCCTTTTACAATGAGCAGTTCTTC. The encoded protein is CSTTGQAFYNEQFF.

In its sample, this clonotype was seen many times. V is TRBV7-2 and J is TRBJ1-1; no clear D. Trimming left V 4 bases short and J 0 bases short, with 6 bases between. There are 13 residues in the CDR3. Germline V lookup: CDR1 SGHTA, CDR2 FQGNSA. The CDR3 here is CASSWALNTEAFF. The CDR3 DNA sequence: TGTGCCAGCAGCTGGGCCTTGAACACTGAAGCTTTCTTT. The whole variable domain, remainder taken from reference TRBV7-2 and TRBJ1-1, is GAGVSQSPSNKVTEKGKDVELRCDPISGHTALYWYRQSLGQGLEFLIYFQGNSAPDKSGLPSDRFSAERTGGSVSTLTIQRTQQEDSAVYLCASSWALNTEAFFGQGTRLTVV.

This clonotype showed up many times. The CDR3 nucleotides read TGTGCCAGCAGTTTTCGGCTAGACTCGGTTTGGTCTGATTCATGGGAGCTGTTTTTT. The encoded protein is CASSFRLDSVWSDSWELFF. The V call is TRBV12-3 or TRBV12-4, the J call TRBJ2-2; D not certain. V was cut by 3 bases and J by 9 bases, with 29 bases left in between. The CDR3 runs to 19 residues.

V gene TRBV7-2 combines with J gene TRBJ1-6; D unresolved. Germline V gene lookup returns CDR1 SGHTA and CDR2 FQGNSA. The CDR3 is made up of 14 amino acids. Trimming shortened V by 1 base and J by 10 bases, and 11 bases separated the two germline ends. The CDR3 reads CASSLGAGISPLHF. The CDR3 DNA is TGTGCCAGCAGCTTAGGGGCGGGGATCTCACCCCTCCACTTT.

This clonotype has more than one count but fewer than ten. The V and J genes are TRBV5-6 and TRBJ2-7; possibly TRBD2 for D (7 bases). The V gene's germline CDR1 is SGHDT and CDR2 YYEEEE. This CDR3 has 16 amino acids. V gave up 2 bases and J gave up 7 bases, with 22 bases separating them. CDR3 coding DNA: TGTGCCAGCAGCTTTGTCGCGGGGGCCCGAGGAGAGGAGCAGTACGTC. It encodes CASSFVAGARGEEQYV.

The chain has TRBV6-5 and TRBJ1-1, with a weak D call TRBD1 (5 bases). The V and J ends lost 6 bases and 7 bases respectively, with 12 bases between them. The CDR3 is 12 amino acids. Germline V gene data show CDR1 as MNHEY and CDR2 as SVGAGI. This chain's CDR3 is CASSPGGIEAFF. The CDR3 nucleotides read TGTGCCAGCAGCCCTGGGGGGATTGAAGCTTTCTTT.

This clonotype has more than one count but fewer than ten. The chain couples TRBV5-1 to TRBJ2-1; no clear D. This CDR3 has 12 residues. The V and J ends lost 1 base and 10 bases respectively, with 9 bases between them. Germline V gene data show CDR1 as SGHRS and CDR2 as YFSETQ. The chain's CDR3 is CASSLLDFEQFF. The CDR3 DNA follows: TGCGCCAGCAGCTTGTTAGATTTCGAGCAGTTCTTC.

This clonotype appeared a few times. The rearrangement uses TRBV20-1 and TRBJ2-3; TRBD2 matches 8 bases. This CDR3 comprises 13 residues. Germline CDR1 is DFQATT and CDR2 is SNEGSKA (reference sequence). With 5 bases clipped from V and 4 bases from J, the junction kept 5 bases outside the gene matches. CDR3 bases: TGCAGTGCTGAAGCGGGGGCCTCAGATACGCAGTATTTT. The encoded protein is CSAEAGASDTQYF.

This clonotype was seen repeatedly, ten times or more. The CDR3, as DNA: TGTGCCAGCAGTTTGGGACAGGGGAATGAAAAACTGTTTTTT. It encodes CASSLGQGNEKLFF. The V and J genes are TRBV6-6 and TRBJ1-4; 10 bases are shared with TRBD1. The CDR3 extends over 14 amino acids. Germline V gene lookup returns CDR1 MNHNY and CDR2 SVGAGI (reference sequence). With 4 bases clipped from V and 5 bases from J, the junction kept 1 base outside the gene matches.

J is TRBJ2-1 and V is TRBV29-1; D not resolved. The ends were cut back, 1 base at V and 2 bases at J, with 15 bases in the middle. The CDR3 runs 16 residues. Germline V CDR1 and CDR2: SQVTM, ANQGSEA. CDR3 nucleotides: TGCAGCGTTGAAGGGGCAGCTACTTGGCCCTACAATGAGCAGTTCTTC. Protein product: CSVEGAATWPYNEQFF.

This clonotype has just a few counts. The V and J genes are TRBV18 and TRBJ1-1; 8 bases line up with TRBD1. Germline V gives CDR1 KGHSH, CDR2 LQKENI. The CDR3 sequence is 15 residues long. The V gene end was trimmed by 6 bases and the J gene end by 1 base; junction bases not matched to a gene: 7. CDR3 DNA: TGTGCCAGCTCTCAGGGGGCGGGAGCGAACACTGAAGCTTTCTTT. It translates to CASSQGAGANTEAFF.

The chain combines TRBV12-3 or TRBV12-4 with TRBJ2-1; TRBD1 is a possible D gene (6 bases). This CDR3 is 15 amino acids long. Trimming shortened V by 7 bases and J by 0 bases, and 13 bases separated the two germline ends. CDR3 nucleotides: TGTGCCAGCACTCGCGGACAGAGCTCCTACAATGAGCAGTTCTTC. This gives the protein CASTRGQSSYNEQFF.

This clonotype has more than one count but fewer than ten. The chain employs TRBV7-6 and TRBJ2-2, with D maybe TRBD2 (5 bases). Germline loops: CDR1 SGHVS, CDR2 FNYEAQ. The CDR3 runs to 15 residues. V shed 6 bases and J shed 0 bases, with 11 bases lying between them. The CDR3 here is CASRTGRANTGELFF. The CDR3 DNA reads as TGTGCCAGCAGGACTGGGAGAGCGAACACCGGGGAGCTGTTTTTT.

This clonotype came up a few times. V gene TRBV6-5 combines with J gene TRBJ2-5; weak D call: TRBD1 (6 bases). Germline values: CDR1 MNHEY, CDR2 SVGAGI. Between the trimmed V and J ends, which lost 5 bases and 5 bases, there was a span of 12 bases. The CDR3 is 13 residues long. This CDR3 reads CASSPTGLETQYF. CDR3 DNA sequence: TGTGCCAGCAGTCCTACAGGGCTGGAGACCCAGTACTTC.